Included here is one T cell receptor beta chain sequence, with context. Its antigen is unidentified. These data belong to a study of radiotherapy plus CTLA-4 blockade in lung cancer. The study's findings and limits: Among blood TCR repertoires after radiotherapy plus ipilimumab, tumor-derived clones expanded. Early clonal dynamics of blood T cells, together with interferon-beta, were reported as the best response predictor.

The data were produced by immunoSEQ multiplex PCR, yet TCRdb's version contains in-frame clones alone and is incomplete. The sample records 80,000 or so clones, around 79% being singletons. This CDR3 is 13 amino acids long. The germline gives CDR1 SGHRS, CDR2 YFSETQ. V lost 4 bases and J lost 4, with 9 bases in between. Here the sequenced sample was peripheral blood, taken from a patient treated with radiotherapy plus ipilimumab. This clonotype was obtained from a human donor with non-small cell lung cancer whose response to radiotherapy plus ipilimumab could not be evaluated. Some clones in this sample may be carry-over from other donors' samples. The rearrangement links TRBV5-1 to TRBJ1-3, with D perhaps TRBD1 (5 bases). The CDR3 sequence is CASSPGSGNTIYF. The CDR3 bases are TGCGCCAGCAGCCCAGGGTCGGGAAACACCATATATTTT.